These 5 T cell receptor beta chains were sequenced from one sample in a study of CD8 T cells in Susac syndrome. The RNA, roughly 0.45 to 1 ug, was put through reverse transcription using random hexamers. Each CDR3 protein is one row after TCRdb ran MiXCR on the immunoSEQ multiplex PCR reads. The sample includes about 240,000 distinct CDR3 sequences, 96% of them seen just once. The specimen was CD4+ T cells from PBMCs. These receptors came from a human donor with Susac syndrome.

In DNA form, the CDR3 reads TGTGCCAGCAGCCAAGACATAGGAGAAGCTTTCTTT. As protein: CASSQDIGEAFF. J is TRBJ1-1 and V is TRBV3-1; no reliable D call. The CDR3 has 12 amino acids. V was pared by 0 bases and J by 8 bases, with 7 bases between. The germline CDR1 and CDR2 sequences are LGHDT and YNNKEL (reference sequence).

This rearrangement joins TRBV30 to TRBJ2-2, with D unresolved. There are 13 residues in the CDR3. Germline-derived CDR1 and CDR2 are GTSNPN and SVGIG (reference sequence). Trimming cost V 0 bases and J 1 base, with 3 bases left between them. The CDR3 DNA follows: TGTGCCTGGAGTGTCGGGAACACCGGGGAGCTGTTTTTT. It encodes CAWSVGNTGELFF.

This clonotype occurred once. The chain couples TRBV29-1 to TRBJ1-4, with D maybe TRBD1 (5 bases). Germline V CDR1 and CDR2: SQVTM, ANQGSEA. This CDR3 has 15 residues. The V end lost 6 bases, the J end lost 4 bases, and 18 bases lay between the germline ends. The CDR3 here is CSVTNPQGSNEKLFF. The DNA of the CDR3 is TGCAGCGTGACAAACCCTCAGGGAAGTAATGAAAAACTGTTTTTT.

CDR3 residues: CASKAGGTSGELFF. CDR3 DNA: TGCGCCAGCAAGGCAGGGGGTACGTCAGGGGAGCTGTTTTTT. The J gene is TRBJ2-2, the V gene TRBV5-1, with 7 bases identical to TRBD1. Germline V lookup: CDR1 SGHRS, CDR2 YFSETQ. After removal of 6 bases from V and 8 bases from J, the junction contained 10 bases not matched to a gene. The CDR3 extends over 14 amino acids.

This rearrangement joins TRBV24-1 to TRBJ2-7; D is perhaps TRBD2 (6 bases). The CDR3 loop spans 13 amino acids. Germline CDR1 KGHDR, CDR2 SFDVKD. The V end was cut by 3 bases, the J end by 4 bases, with 9 bases between. CDR3 nucleotide sequence: TGTGCCACCAGTGATCGCCGGGGGTACGAGCAGTACTTC. Its translation is CATSDRRGYEQYF.